The sequence of this T cell receptor beta chain was determined in a study of vaccination effects on CD4 cells after COVID-19. Study in general: Two-dose BNT162b2 or mRNA-1273 vaccination was given to participants.

ViraFEST assay sequencing came after antigen-specific CD4+ T cells were expanded with viral peptide pools. Subsequent to approximately 9 days of culture, CD4+ T cells were isolated. Half-medium replacement with IL-2 medium occurred on days 3 and 7. The method was immunoSEQ multiplex PCR; TCRdb's version includes in-frame clones alone and lacks a portion of them. The sample lists 55,000 to 70,000 clones, roughly 80% seen once, with about 2.5% in the top ten. For this clone: Its matching antigen is unknown.

The CDR3 sequence is 18 residues long. The V end lost 3 bases, the J end lost 0 bases, and 17 bases lay between the germline ends. The germline CDR1 and CDR2 sequences are MNHNS and SASEGT. The clonotype originates from a human donor who received a COVID-19 vaccine. The sample was CD4+ T cells from PBMCs cultured with HCoV-229E spike peptides, taken before COVID-19 vaccination. The chain couples TRBV6-1 to TRBJ1-4; weak D call: TRBD1 (6 bases). The CDR3: CASSDAGQGFATNEKLFF. The CDR3 coding sequence is TGTGCCAGCAGTGATGCGGGTCAGGGGTTCGCAACTAATGAAAAACTGTTTTTT.